This is a list of T cell receptor beta chains from one sample in a study of T cell repertoires in cytomegalovirus infection. TCRdb reprocessed the reads via MiXCR and lists one record per CDR3 protein. The table records roughly 300,000 distinct CDR3 sequences, under 30% of them present only once. The specimen was PBMCs. These TCRs come from a human donor in good health (CMV status not recorded). Some clones in this sample may be carry-over from other donors' samples. The CDR3 runs from the conserved cysteine through the conserved F or W. A D gene is named only where the DNA matches it firmly. Not every row has a clone size; where given, it reads once, few, many or a size class.

j_gene	v_gene	abundance	d_gene	CDR3aa	CDR3nt
TRBJ1-2	TRBV11-2	many	NA	CASSSSLSNYGYTF	TGTGCCAGCAGCTCGTCGTTGTCCAACTATGGCTACACCTTC
TRBJ1-3	TRBV5-1	NA	NA	CASSQGYGNTIYF	TGCGCCAGCAGCCAGGGGTACGGAAACACCATATATTTT
TRBJ1-6	TRBV10-2	many	TRBD1	CASSQTGGGDVWNSPLHF	TGCGCCAGCAGCCAGACAGGGGGCGGTGATGTGTGGAATTCACCCCTCCACTTT
TRBJ2-6	TRBV24-1	NA	TRBD1	CATSEGQGTPGANVLTF	TGTGCCACCAGTGAGGGACAGGGGACCCCTGGGGCCAACGTCCTGACTTTC
TRBJ2-7	TRBV11-2	few	NA	CASSLAGDKYEQYF	TGTGCCAGCAGCTTAGCAGGGGATAAGTACGAGCAGTACTTC
TRBJ2-1	TRBV6-5	few	NA	CASSTGGGYNEQFF	TGTGCCAGCAGTACAGGGGGGGGGTACAATGAGCAGTTCTTC
TRBJ1-6	TRBV7-2	many	NA	CASSSTLAANSPLHF	TGTGCCAGCAGCTCGACACTCGCAGCAAATTCACCCCTCCACTTT
TRBJ1-1	TRBV30	NA	NA	CAWSGTVNTEAFF	TGTGCCTGGAGTGGAACGGTGAACACTGAAGCTTTCTTT
TRBJ2-5	TRBV29-1	NA	TRBD1	CSGRQGEETQYF	TGCAGCGGGAGACAGGGGGAAGAGACCCAGTACTTC
TRBJ2-6	TRBV7-2	medium-sized	TRBD2	CASSPSGGNRANVLTF	TGTGCCAGCAGCCCCTCCGGGGGGAACCGGGCCAACGTCCTGACTTTC
TRBJ1-6	TRBV7-2	few	NA	CASSLIITAPLHF	TGTGCCAGCAGCTTAATAATCACCGCCCCCCTCCACTTT
TRBJ2-5	TRBV7-4	NA	NA	CASSPRRGTADQETQYF	TGTGCCAGCAGTCCTCGCCGGGGGACAGCTGATCAAGAGACCCAGTACTTC
TRBJ2-7	TRBV20-1	NA	TRBD2	CSASRRTSGRLYEQYF	TGCAGTGCTTCTCGACGGACTAGCGGGAGGTTGTACGAGCAGTACTTC
TRBJ2-1	TRBV7-2	NA	NA	CASSRGRGTYNEQFF	TGTGCCAGCAGCCGAGGCCGGGGGACCTACAATGAGCAGTTCTTC
TRBJ2-1	TRBV7-9	NA	NA	CASSSLSPGNEQFF	TGTGCCAGCAGCTCACTTTCCCCTGGGAATGAGCAGTTCTTC
TRBJ1-5	TRBV6-6	NA	NA	CASSYSTGNSNQPQHF	TGTGCCAGCAGTTACTCGACGGGGAATAGCAATCAGCCCCAGCATTTT
TRBJ1-5	TRBV6-2/TRBV6-3	few	NA	CASSSVNWQPQHF	TGTGCCAGCAGTTCTGTTAATTGGCAGCCCCAGCATTTT
TRBJ2-1	TRBV6-1	NA	NA	CASRKLAEQFF	TGTGCCAGCAGAAAATTAGCAGAGCAGTTCTTC
TRBJ1-2	TRBV28	NA	NA	CATLPQRQNYGYTF	TGTGCCACCCTGCCCCAAAGACAGAACTATGGCTACACCTTC
TRBJ1-1	TRBV7-9	many	NA	CASSFGSNTEAFF	TGTGCCAGCAGCTTTGGCAGCAACACTGAAGCTTTCTTT